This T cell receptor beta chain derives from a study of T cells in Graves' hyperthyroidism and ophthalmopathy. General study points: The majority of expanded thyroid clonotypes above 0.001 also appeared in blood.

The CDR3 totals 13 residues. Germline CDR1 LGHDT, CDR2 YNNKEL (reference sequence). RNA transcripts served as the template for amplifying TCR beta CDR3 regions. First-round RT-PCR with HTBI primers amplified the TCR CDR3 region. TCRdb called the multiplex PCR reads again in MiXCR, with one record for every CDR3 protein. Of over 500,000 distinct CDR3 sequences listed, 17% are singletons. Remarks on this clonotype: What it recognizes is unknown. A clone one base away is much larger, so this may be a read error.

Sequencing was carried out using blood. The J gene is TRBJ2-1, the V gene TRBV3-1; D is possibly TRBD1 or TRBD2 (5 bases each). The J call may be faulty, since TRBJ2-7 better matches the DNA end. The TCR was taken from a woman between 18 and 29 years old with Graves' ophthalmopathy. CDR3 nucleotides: TGTGCCAGCAGCGGGGCGGGTTACAATGAGCAGTACTTC. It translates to CASSGAGYNEQYF.